This T cell receptor beta chain was profiled in a study of graft-versus-host responses after intestinal transplantation. Across the whole study: Among the recipients, transplants were multivisceral, liver-intestinal, or isolated intestinal. Study-wide results and limits: Declining HvG levels early post-transplant were linked to peak circulating GvH clone levels. Among recipient marrow samples, GvH clones were found; some appeared first in ileum or blood.

The CDR3 is 15 amino acids. Germline CDR1 reads MDHEN; CDR2 reads SYDVKM. V was clipped by 6 bases and J by 3 bases, with 18 bases between them. Assay: immunoSEQ multiplex PCR; the TCRdb copy retains only in-frame clones and omits some. Of 90,000 to 120,000 clones in the sample, 87% are singletons; the top ten hold less than 0.85%. Details on this clone: Its antigen is not identified.

Sequenced here: unstimulated CD4+ T cells sorted from spleen or lymph node cells, sampled before transplant. The V and J genes are TRBV28 and TRBJ2-7; tentatively, D is TRBD1 (6 bases). The clonotype originates from a human donor who was the organ donor for an intestinal transplant. The CDR3 DNA sequence: TGTGCCAGCAGGACGCAAGGACAGACAGACTACGAGCAGTACTTC. It encodes CASRTQGQTDYEQYF.